Presented here are 27 T cell receptor beta chains from one specimen sequenced in a study of OX40 agonist ivuxolimab in advanced cancers. TCRdb's table, derived via immunoSEQ multiplex PCR, lists solely in-frame clones and lacks some. This table holds around 30,000 clones, around 80% found once. This material consisted of CD4+ or CD8+ T cells sorted from blood, taken in a trial of the OX40 agonist ivuxolimab. The source is an adult with an advanced solid tumor such as melanoma, head and neck, liver or kidney cancer.

This rearrangement joins TRBV25-1 to TRBJ2-1; 8 positions match TRBD1. Germline V gives CDR1 MGHDK, CDR2 SYGVNS. This CDR3 has 18 residues. The trim removed 4 bases at V and 6 bases at J, leaving 17 bases unmatched. CDR3 coding DNA: TGTGCCAGCAGTGCACCGGGACAGGTTTCCGGCGCGACCAATGAGCAGTTCTTC. It yields the protein CASSAPGQVSGATNEQFF.

A few counts support this clone. J is TRBJ2-7 and V is TRBV9; the D is unclear. Germline V lookup: CDR1 SGDLS, CDR2 YYNGEE. The CDR3 is 14 residues long. Trimming cost V 0 bases and J 0 bases, with 7 bases left between them. DNA of the CDR3: TGTGCCAGCAGCGTAGTAGGAGACTCCTACGAGCAGTACTTC. Translation gives CASSVVGDSYEQYF. The whole variable domain, filled in from reference TRBV9 and TRBJ2-7, reads DSGVTQTPKHLITATGQRVTLRCSPRSGDLSVYWYQQSLDQGLQFLIQYYNGEERAKGNILERFSAQQFPDLHSELNLSSLELGDSALYFCASSVVGDSYEQYFGPGTRLTVT.

J is TRBJ2-1 and V is TRBV5-1; 10 bases match TRBD2. The CDR3 consists of 14 residues. V was clipped by 4 bases and J by 10 bases; unmatched bases: 8. The germline V gene has CDR1 SGHRS and CDR2 YFSETQ. CDR3 amino acids: CASSDSGGSREQFF. The CDR3 DNA reads as TGCGCCAGCAGCGATAGCGGGGGGTCGAGGGAGCAGTTCTTC. Complete variable domain (other parts from reference TRBV5-1 and TRBJ2-1): KAGVTQTPRYLIKTRGQQVTLSCSPISGHRSVSWYQQTPGQGLQFLFEYFSETQRNKGNFPGRFSGRQFSNSRSEMNVSTLELGDSALYLCASSDSGGSREQFFGPGTRLTVL.

The V call is TRBV11-2, the J call TRBJ2-1; D is ambiguous. Trimming left V 1 base short and J 11 bases short, with 12 bases between. This CDR3 has 13 amino acids. Germline assignment: CDR1 SGHAT and CDR2 FQNNGV. The CDR3 DNA reads as TGTGCCAGCAGCTTAGTGGGCGTTGGACAGCAGTTCTTC. The encoded protein is CASSLVGVGQQFF.

V gene TRBV6-5 combines with J gene TRBJ1-5; D is unresolved. This CDR3 has 13 amino acids. Germline CDR1 MNHEY, CDR2 SVGAGI. Between the trimmed V and J ends, which lost 7 bases and 8 bases, there was a span of 15 bases. The CDR3 DNA reads TGTGCCAGCACCAAGGACCAACGGGAGCCCCAGCATTTT. It yields the protein CASTKDQREPQHF.

This clone appeared once. The V and J genes are TRBV7-6 and TRBJ2-7; 12 bases map to TRBD2. Germline loops: CDR1 SGHVS, CDR2 FNYEAQ. The length of the CDR3 is 13 residues. V trimming: 8 bases; J trimming: 2 bases; junction bases outside the gene matches: 1. This CDR3 is CASSSGGAYEQYF. The CDR3 DNA is TGTGCCAGCTCTAGCGGGGGGGCCTACGAGCAGTACTTC.

The chain has TRBV11-2 and TRBJ2-7; TRBD1 might be the D (5 bases). V shed 4 bases and J shed 0 bases, with 13 bases lying between them. This CDR3 region has 15 residues. The germline gives CDR1 SGHAT, CDR2 FQNNGV. The CDR3 DNA is TGTGCCAGCAGCTCCAGGGTTGTAGGCTCCTACGAGCAGTACTTC. Its protein is CASSSRVVGSYEQYF.

The J gene is TRBJ1-6, the V gene TRBV9; possibly TRBD1 for D (6 bases). Per germline, CDR1 SGDLS and CDR2 YYNGEE. The CDR3 runs to 14 residues. Trimming pared 3 bases from V and 4 bases from J, leaving 8 bases between. The CDR3 region is CASSEGHYNSPLHF. CDR3 sequence (DNA): TGTGCCAGCAGCGAGGGACATTATAATTCACCCCTCCACTTT.

This clone was counted a few times. V is TRBV29-1 and J is TRBJ2-7; D tentatively fits TRBD1 or TRBD2 (5 bases each). In germline, CDR1 is SQVTM, CDR2 ANQGSEA. Trimming shortened V by 6 bases and J by 6 bases, and 18 bases separated the two germline ends. This CDR3 comprises 13 residues. This CDR3 reads CSVGRQEASEQYF. The CDR3 DNA reads TGCAGCGTGGGACGCCAAGAGGCATCCGAGCAGTACTTC.

The chain employs TRBV7-2 and TRBJ1-5; weak D call: TRBD1 (5 bases). V was trimmed by 5 bases and J by 1 base, leaving 9 bases between them. Germline V gene data show CDR1 as SGHTA and CDR2 as FQGNSA. This CDR3 spans 14 amino acids. CDR3 in amino acids: CASSQTESNQPQHF. As DNA, the CDR3 is TGTGCCAGCAGCCAGACAGAGAGCAATCAGCCCCAGCATTTT.

The sample holds a few counts of this clone. CDR3 sequence reads: CASSIGGLAGPEQYF. The CDR3 DNA reads TGCGCCAGCAGCATAGGGGGACTAGCGGGCCCTGAACAGTACTTC. The chain has TRBV5-1 and TRBJ2-7, with TRBD2 matching 12 bases. The CDR3 spans 15 residues. The ends lost 4 bases at V and 10 bases at J; junction bases unmatched: 12. The germline gives CDR1 SGHRS, CDR2 YFSETQ.

CDR3 region: CASSGDRASSGANVLTF. CDR3 nucleotides: TGTGCCAGCAGCGGAGACAGGGCCAGCTCTGGGGCCAACGTCCTGACTTTC. The chain couples TRBV7-9 to TRBJ2-6; 7 bases map to TRBD1. Per the germline V gene, CDR1 is SEHNR and CDR2 is FQNEAQ (reference sequence). V shed 5 bases and J 0 bases; nucleotides not matched to a gene: 7. The CDR3 consists of 17 residues.

The sample holds one count of this clone. The rearrangement uses TRBV7-2 and TRBJ2-3; D unresolved. Per germline, CDR1 SGHTA and CDR2 FQGNSA. The CDR3 extends over 13 amino acids. The V gene lost 4 bases and the J gene lost 0 bases, with 5 bases spanning the gap. Here the CDR3 DNA reads TGTGCCAGCAGCTCCGGGAGCACAGATACGCAGTATTTT. Protein product: CASSSGSTDTQYF.

This rearrangement joins TRBV30 to TRBJ1-3; D is undetermined. This CDR3 is built from 18 residues. The V and J ends lost 2 bases and 0 bases respectively, with 20 bases between them. CDR1 is GTSNPN, CDR2 SVGIG, per germline (reference sequence). The CDR3 is CAWSSLGVRFRSGNTIYF. The CDR3 bases are TGTGCCTGGAGTTCCCTTGGGGTTCGGTTCCGCTCTGGAAACACCATATATTTT.

The chain employs TRBV5-6 and TRBJ2-5; the D is unclear. V lost 4 bases, J lost 2 bases, and 12 bases lay in between. Per the germline V gene, CDR1 is SGHDT and CDR2 is YYEEEE. The CDR3 is 14 amino acids. CDR3 protein: CASSVRAQQETQYF. As DNA, the CDR3 is TGTGCCAGCAGCGTTAGGGCCCAGCAAGAGACCCAGTACTTC.

This clone was seen just once. This sequence joins TRBV25-1 and TRBJ2-3, with a weak D call TRBD1 (6 bases). Germline CDR1 MGHDK, CDR2 SYGVNS. Trimming removed 2 bases at V and 3 bases at J, with 12 bases between. The CDR3 runs 15 residues. CDR3 nucleotides: TGTGCCAGCAGTGAAGCCGGGACATGGACAGATACGCAGTATTTT. Its translation: CASSEAGTWTDTQYF.

This clone was picked up one time. CDR3 DNA: TGTGCCAGCAGCTTACGTCTAGCGGGAGGGGTCGATGAGCAGTTCTTC. Amino acid sequence: CASSLRLAGGVDEQFF. The chain employs TRBV13 and TRBJ2-1; TRBD2 matches at 12 bases. The trim removed 2 bases at V and 8 bases at J, leaving 7 bases unmatched. From germline, CDR1 is PRHDT and CDR2 FYEKMQ (reference sequence). The CDR3 has 16 residues.

The chain combines TRBV7-2 with TRBJ2-5; D unresolved. This CDR3 comprises 15 residues. Germline V gene sequence: CDR1 SGHTA, CDR2 FQGNSA. V shed 5 bases and J shed 2 bases, with 15 bases lying between them. CDR3 residues: CASSARPGPQETQYF. The CDR3 DNA sequence: TGTGCCAGCAGCGCGAGGCCGGGCCCACAAGAGACCCAGTACTTC.

The chain links TRBV5-1 to TRBJ2-5; the D is unclear. Trimming removed 4 bases at V and 2 bases at J, with 6 bases between. The CDR3 consists of 12 residues. From germline, CDR1 is SGHRS and CDR2 YFSETQ. The CDR3 loop reads CASSMGQETQYF. The CDR3 coding sequence is TGCGCCAGCAGCATGGGACAAGAGACCCAGTACTTC.

The gene calls are TRBV9 and TRBJ1-4; 7 bases are shared with TRBD1. There are 17 residues in the CDR3. V lost 0 bases to trimming and J lost 8 bases; unmatched junction nucleotides: 13. Germline values: CDR1 SGDLS, CDR2 YYNGEE. CDR3 amino acids: CASSVGAQQGLGEKLFF. DNA for the CDR3: TGTGCCAGCAGCGTAGGGGCCCAACAGGGGTTGGGCGAAAAACTGTTTTTT.

This sequence joins TRBV14 and TRBJ2-1; no reliable D call. CDR1 and CDR2 from the germline V gene are SGHDN and FVKESK. This CDR3 contains 12 residues. With 4 bases removed from V and 5 bases from J, the gap between germline ends came to 6 bases. In DNA, the CDR3 is TGTGCCAGCAGCCCTACAAACAATGAGCAGTTCTTC. Its translation: CASSPTNNEQFF.

This clone came up a few times. The J gene is TRBJ2-2, the V gene TRBV7-2; no definite D call. CDR1 and CDR2 (germline): SGHTA, FQGNSA. V was pared by 7 bases and J by 1 base, with 7 bases between. The CDR3 contains 13 residues. The CDR3 DNA follows: TGTGCCAGCATCCCCCAGAACACCGGGGAGCTGTTTTTT. Its translation: CASIPQNTGELFF.

The gene calls are TRBV18 and TRBJ2-1; 7 nucleotides match TRBD1. This CDR3 is 13 amino acids long. The J segment lost 10 bases and the V segment lost 4 bases, leaving 7 bases of the junction unmatched. Germline V gives CDR1 KGHSH, CDR2 LQKENI. The CDR3 coding sequence is TGTGCCAGCTCACTAAGGGACAGCCTAGAGCAGTTCTTC. Protein: CASSLRDSLEQFF.

This chain joins TRBV30 and TRBJ1-1; D may be TRBD1 (5 bases). Germline loops: CDR1 GTSNPN, CDR2 SVGIG (reference sequence). The V gene lost 4 bases and the J gene lost 5 bases, with 14 bases spanning the gap. The CDR3 has 13 residues. The CDR3 DNA follows: TGTGCCTGGACACGGCCCCCAGGGACTGAAGCTTTCTTT. It specifies CAWTRPPGTEAFF.

This clone was observed a handful of times. This chain links TRBV28 with TRBJ2-1; 9 bases map to TRBD2. This CDR3 spans 15 amino acids. With V trimmed by 5 bases and J by 5 bases, 7 bases remained unmatched. CDR1 and CDR2 (germline): MDHEN, SYDVKM. Here the CDR3 reads CASSRGGASNNEQFF. For the CDR3, the DNA is TGTGCCAGCAGTCGCGGGGGGGCCTCTAACAATGAGCAGTTCTTC.

The chain uses TRBV6-1 and TRBJ2-3; 11 nucleotides align to TRBD2. The J segment lost 6 bases and the V segment lost 9 bases, leaving 2 bases of the junction unmatched. Germline V CDR1 and CDR2: MNHNS, SASEGT. The CDR3 runs to 12 residues. CDR3 sequence (DNA): TGTGCCAGTAGGACTAGCGGGGATACGCAGTATTTT. Its translation is CASRTSGDTQYF.

The J gene is TRBJ2-1, the V gene TRBV15; 8 bases are shared with TRBD2. The V segment lost 1 base and the J segment 5 bases; nucleotides outside the gene matches: 10. This CDR3 contains 17 residues. CDR1 LNHNV and CDR2 YYDKDF come from the germline V gene (reference sequence). CDR3 DNA sequence: TGTGCCACCAGCAGAGCCCCAAGTAGCGGGGAAAACAATGAGCAGTTCTTC. Its translation: CATSRAPSSGENNEQFF.